A single sample gave rise to the 8 T cell receptor beta chains below, sequenced in a study of patients and donors after allogeneic stem cell transplantation. TCRdb independently ran MiXCR on the RT-PCR reads; one entry per CDR3 protein. The sample shows about 960,000 distinct CDR3 sequences, under 20% of them seen only once. Sequencing was done on a sample of blood, either unsorted or a sorted T cell fraction (not recorded which). The receptors derive from a human donor who was either an allogeneic HSCT recipient or a stem cell or donor lymphocyte infusion donor (not recorded which). It is not recorded whose cells these are; they may come from a transplant donor.

V is TRBV24-1 and J is TRBJ2-2; D possibly matches TRBD1 or TRBD2 (6 bases each). Germline V gives CDR1 KGHDR, CDR2 SFDVKD. The CDR3 spans 17 residues. V lost 0 bases and J 2 bases, leaving 12 bases between the germline ends. The CDR3 reads CATSDLGSGANTGELFF. CDR3 DNA sequence: TGTGCCACCAGTGATTTGGGCTCGGGGGCCAACACCGGGGAGCTGTTTTTT.

As DNA, the CDR3 is TGTGCCTGGAGCCGCAGAGGGAACTATGGCTACACCTTC. Encoded protein: CAWSRRGNYGYTF. The J gene is TRBJ1-2, the V gene TRBV30, with unresolved D. The CDR3 totals 13 residues. The V end was cut by 3 bases, the J end by 2 bases, with 10 bases between. Germline loops: CDR1 GTSNPN, CDR2 SVGIG (reference sequence).

Ten or more counts support this clonotype. The rearrangement uses TRBV29-1 and TRBJ2-2; 9 bases line up with TRBD2. The CDR3 covers 16 residues. Germline assignment: CDR1 SQVTM and CDR2 ANQGSEA. Trimming took 6 bases from V and 5 from J; bases not matched to a gene: 13. CDR3 amino acids: CSVGNLAGSRTGELFF. CDR3 coding DNA: TGCAGCGTGGGAAATCTAGCGGGGTCACGGACCGGGGAGCTGTTTTTT.

The gene calls are TRBV4-1 and TRBJ1-5; D gene ambiguous. CDR1 and CDR2 (germline): MGHRA, YSYEKL. The CDR3 runs to 16 residues. V shed 0 bases and J shed 2 bases, with 11 bases lying between them. CDR3 sequence reads: CASSQDGQAGNQPQHF. The CDR3, as DNA: TGCGCCAGCAGCCAAGATGGCCAGGCCGGCAATCAGCCCCAGCATTTT.

This chain links TRBV2 with TRBJ1-2; TRBD1 might be the D (5 bases). The V end lost 6 bases, the J end lost 2 bases, and 16 bases lay between the germline ends. The V gene's germline CDR1 is SNHLY and CDR2 FYNNEI. The CDR3 length is 15 residues. This CDR3 is CASSGGPSPNYGYTF. The CDR3 nucleotides are TGTGCCAGCAGCGGGGGACCCAGTCCCAACTATGGCTACACCTTC.

Only a few counts were recorded for this clonotype. V is TRBV9 and J is TRBJ1-2; 8 bases are a match to TRBD1. The V gene's germline CDR1 is SGDLS and CDR2 YYNGEE. V lost 6 bases, J lost 0 bases, and 7 bases stayed unmatched. This CDR3 is 15 amino acids long. As DNA, the CDR3 is TGTGCCAGCAACGACAGGGGTACCTCTAACTATGGCTACACCTTC. Protein sequence: CASNDRGTSNYGYTF.

The chain links TRBV18 to TRBJ1-1, with TRBD1 matching over 12 bases. Unmatched junction bases numbered 8, after V lost 3 bases and J lost 0 bases. This CDR3 has 18 amino acids. CDR1 KGHSH and CDR2 LQKENI come from the germline V gene. The CDR3 loop is CASSPGTGGKLMNTEAFF. CDR3 sequence (DNA): TGTGCCAGCTCACCTGGGACAGGGGGCAAGCTTATGAACACTGAAGCTTTCTTT.

This clonotype was found a few times. The V call is TRBV7-9, the J call TRBJ2-6; the match to TRBD1 covers 8 bases. V shed 4 bases and J 0 bases; nucleotides not matched to a gene: 2. This CDR3 comprises 16 residues. Germline V gives CDR1 SEHNR, CDR2 FQNEAQ (reference sequence). The CDR3 protein is CASSWGQASGANVLTF. CDR3 sequence (DNA): TGTGCCAGCAGCTGGGGACAGGCCTCTGGGGCCAACGTCCTGACTTTC.